The 32 T cell receptor beta chains below all came from one sample that was sequenced in a study of blood T cell repertoires in COVID-19. Data came from immunoSEQ multiplex PCR; TCRdb stores just in-frame clones and leaves some out. The table lists around 330,000 clones, roughly 90% of them singletons. Sequencing was done on a sample of PBMCs or T cells enriched from blood (not recorded which). These receptors all stem from a man in his 60s who had recovered from COVID-19.

The rearrangement links TRBV6-2 or TRBV6-3 to TRBJ1-1, with 7 bases aligning to TRBD1. Germline trimming cut 4 bases from V and 3 bases from J; bases unmatched to any gene: 5. Per germline, CDR1 MNHEY and CDR2 SVGEGT. The CDR3 has 14 amino acids. Here the CDR3 DNA reads TGTGCCAGCAGTTCGACAGGGAGGCACACTGAAGCTTTCTTT. Protein product: CASSSTGRHTEAFF.

The chain joins TRBV24-1 to TRBJ2-3, with D tentatively TRBD1 (8 bases). In germline, CDR1 is KGHDR, CDR2 SFDVKD. Trimming removed 3 bases from V and 2 bases from J, with 17 bases in between. This CDR3 region has 17 residues. The CDR3 loop reads CATSDLKQGGITDTQYF. The DNA for the CDR3 is TGTGCCACCAGTGATCTAAAACAGGGGGGGATCACAGATACGCAGTATTTT.

The chain couples TRBV6-1 to TRBJ1-1, with D maybe TRBD1 (5 bases). The V end was cut by 2 bases, the J end by 3 bases, with 10 bases between. Per germline, CDR1 MNHNS and CDR2 SASEGT. The CDR3 runs to 14 residues. This CDR3 reads CASSELWGHTEAFF. The CDR3 DNA reads TGTGCCAGCAGTGAATTATGGGGCCACACTGAAGCTTTCTTT.

The chain couples TRBV11-2 to TRBJ2-7; the D gene is possibly TRBD2 (5 bases). The V and J ends lost 0 bases and 3 bases respectively, with 12 bases between them. This CDR3 is built from 15 residues. In germline, CDR1 is SGHAT, CDR2 FQNNGV. Here the CDR3 DNA reads TGTGCCAGCAGCTTAGATCCCCTAGCCCACTACGAGCAGTACTTC. This sequence encodes CASSLDPLAHYEQYF.

J is TRBJ1-5 and V is TRBV30, with D unresolved. Germline CDR1 is GTSNPN and CDR2 is SVGIG (reference sequence). Trimming left V 5 bases short and J 0 bases short, with 5 bases between. The CDR3 consists of 12 residues. The CDR3 protein is CAWGYSNQPQHF. The CDR3 coding sequence is TGTGCCTGGGGTTATAGCAATCAGCCCCAGCATTTT.

This chain links TRBV7-9 with TRBJ2-7; D uncertain. Germline CDR1 SEHNR, CDR2 FQNEAQ (reference sequence). V was shortened by 8 bases and J by 2 bases, with 31 bases between the two germline ends. This CDR3 contains 19 residues. CDR3 sequence reads: CASYYRSRPRVKVPYEQYF. The CDR3 coding sequence is TGTGCCAGCTACTATCGTTCCCGCCCGAGAGTAAAAGTCCCCTACGAGCAGTACTTC.

This chain uses TRBV28 with TRBJ2-1, with 10 bases lining up with TRBD2. This CDR3 is built from 15 residues. The V segment lost 3 bases and the J segment 6 bases; nucleotides outside the gene matches: 5. The germline V gene encodes CDR1 MDHEN and CDR2 SYDVKM. CDR3 region: CASSFALAGVNEQFF. CDR3 bases: TGTGCCAGCAGTTTCGCCCTAGCGGGAGTCAATGAGCAGTTCTTC.

The chain's CDR3 is CASSLGQVYEQYF. DNA for the CDR3: TGTGCCAGCAGTTTGGGACAGGTCTACGAGCAGTACTTC. This chain joins TRBV12-3 or TRBV12-4 and TRBJ2-7, with TRBD1 matching 8 bases. The V gene end was trimmed by 3 bases and the J gene end by 3 bases; junction bases not matched to a gene: 1. The CDR3 runs 13 residues.

The chain combines TRBV6-2 or TRBV6-3 with TRBJ2-3; D remains ambiguous. CDR1 is MNHEY, CDR2 SVGEGT, per germline. This CDR3 is 14 amino acids long. The germline V and J ends were trimmed by 8 bases and 5 bases, with 17 bases remaining between them. For the CDR3, the DNA is TGTGCCAGCCGTTGGGTAGTAGCAGAAGATACGCAGTATTTT. Protein: CASRWVVAEDTQYF.

V and J are TRBV5-1 and TRBJ1-1, with D unresolved. Germline values: CDR1 SGHRS, CDR2 YFSETQ. The V gene lost 2 bases and the J gene lost 4 bases, with 9 bases spanning the gap. This CDR3 spans 13 amino acids. The CDR3 DNA reads as TGCGCCAGCAGCTTCCGGGGAGGCACTGAAGCTTTCTTT. The encoded protein is CASSFRGGTEAFF. The full variable domain, with the rest looked up from reference TRBV5-1 and TRBJ1-1, is KAGVTQTPRYLIKTRGQQVTLSCSPISGHRSVSWYQQTPGQGLQFLFEYFSETQRNKGNFPGRFSGRQFSNSRSEMNVSTLELGDSALYLCASSFRGGTEAFFGQGTRLTVV.

The chain joins TRBV19 to TRBJ1-2; possibly TRBD1 for D (5 bases). Trimming left V 5 bases short and J 8 bases short, with 15 bases between. The CDR3 runs 13 residues. From germline, CDR1 is LNHDA and CDR2 SQIVND (reference sequence). This chain's CDR3 is CASSHGPRGGYTF. In nucleotides, the CDR3 is TGTGCCAGTAGTCATGGACCAAGGGGCGGCTACACCTTC.

The chain employs TRBV11-2 and TRBJ1-5, with D possibly matching TRBD1 (5 bases). The CDR3 has 14 amino acids. Trimming took 3 bases from V and 3 from J, leaving 9 bases between them. CDR1 is SGHAT, CDR2 FQNNGV, per germline. The CDR3 spells CASSFGGDNQPQHF. The CDR3 DNA reads as TGTGCCAGCAGCTTTGGGGGGGACAATCAGCCCCAGCATTTT. Drawing the rest from reference TRBV11-2 and TRBJ1-5, the complete variable domain is EAGVAQSPRYKIIEKRQSVAFWCNPISGHATLYWYQQILGQGPKLLIQFQNNGVVDDSQLPKDRFSAERLKGVDSTLKIQPAKLEDSAVYLCASSFGGDNQPQHFGDGTRLSIL.

This clone has only one observation. This chain uses TRBV6-2 or TRBV6-3 with TRBJ1-5, with D perhaps matching TRBD1 (6 bases). The V gene's germline CDR1 is MNHEY and CDR2 SVGEGT. The germline V and J ends were trimmed by 6 bases and 7 bases, with 19 bases remaining between them. The CDR3 extends over 15 amino acids. CDR3 nucleotides: TGTGCCAGCAGCTCGACAGGCTTTAGTAGCCAGCCCCAGCATTTT. This codes for CASSSTGFSSQPQHF.

The genes are TRBV5-6 and TRBJ1-2; 7 nucleotides match TRBD1. CDR1 SGHDT and CDR2 YYEEEE come from the germline V gene. The CDR3 is made up of 17 amino acids. J was trimmed by 2 bases and V by 4 bases; bases with no gene match: 14. CDR3 DNA sequence: TGTGCCAGCAGCCGTGCCGGAGAGACAGGGATCAACTATGGCTACACCTTC. Its translation: CASSRAGETGINYGYTF.

This clone showed up just a few times. The CDR3 reads CASSRQKNTEAFF. The CDR3 nucleotides are TGCGCCAGCAGCCGACAGAAAAACACTGAAGCTTTCTTT. The chain is built from TRBV4-1 and TRBJ1-1, with a possible D match to TRBD1 (5 bases). The CDR3 contains 13 residues. Between the trimmed V and J ends, which lost 4 bases and 2 bases, there was a span of 8 bases. Germline CDR1 MGHRA, CDR2 YSYEKL.

The J gene is TRBJ2-5, the V gene TRBV9, with 7 bases lining up with TRBD1. The CDR3 is made up of 15 amino acids. CDR1 SGDLS and CDR2 YYNGEE come from the germline V gene. J lost 5 bases, V lost 0 bases, and 7 bases had no gene match. This CDR3 reads CASSVGGKGAETQYF. The CDR3, as DNA: TGTGCCAGCAGCGTAGGAGGGAAGGGGGCGGAGACCCAGTACTTC.

V gene TRBV28 combines with J gene TRBJ1-1; TRBD1 is a possible D gene (5 bases). Between the trimmed V and J ends, which lost 6 bases and 5 bases, there was a span of 19 bases. The CDR3 is 15 amino acids. Germline loops: CDR1 MDHEN, CDR2 SYDVKM. DNA of the CDR3: TGTGCCAGCAGCCCTCACACAGGATGGGGAACTGAAGCTTTCTTT. This codes for CASSPHTGWGTEAFF. Looking up the rest from reference TRBV28 and TRBJ1-1 gives the full variable domain: DVKVTQSSRYLVKRTGEKVFLECVQDMDHENMFWYRQDPGLGLRLIYFSYDVKMKEKGDIPEGYSVSREKKERFSLILESASTNQTSMYLCASSPHTGWGTEAFFGQGTRLTVV.

V and J are TRBV6-5 and TRBJ2-5, with a tentative D call TRBD1 (6 bases). The CDR3 runs to 13 residues. CDR1 and CDR2 from the germline V gene are MNHEY and SVGAGI. V was clipped by 6 bases and J by 5 bases, with 13 bases between them. CDR3 sequence: CASRPYRDETQYF. The CDR3 nucleotides read TGTGCCAGCAGGCCATACAGGGATGAGACCCAGTACTTC.

The rearrangement links TRBV21-1 to TRBJ1-2. TRBV21-1 is an annotated pseudogene. This CDR3 has 9 amino acids. The CDR3 DNA follows: TGTGCCGGAGGGGATGGCTACACCTTC. It specifies CAGGDGYTF.

V usage is TRBV6-5 and J usage is TRBJ1-2, with D unresolved. This CDR3 comprises 13 residues. From germline, CDR1 is MNHEY and CDR2 SVGAGI. V was shortened by 7 bases and J by 8 bases, with 17 bases between the two germline ends. In DNA, the CDR3 is TGTGCCAGCACCCTGACCGGGGTCTCCGGCTACACCTTC. Amino acid sequence: CASTLTGVSGYTF.

The chain recombines TRBV5-4 with TRBJ2-5, with TRBD2 matching over 8 bases. The CDR3 is 15 residues long. J lost 5 bases, V lost 0 bases, and 6 bases had no gene match. Germline values: CDR1 SGHNT, CDR2 YYREEE (reference sequence). The CDR3 here is CASSLDPGGVETQYF. For the CDR3, the DNA is TGTGCCAGCAGCTTGGATCCGGGAGGGGTTGAGACCCAGTACTTC. The whole variable domain, remainder taken from reference TRBV5-4 and TRBJ2-5, is ETGVTQSPTHLIKTRGQQVTLRCSSQSGHNTVSWYQQALGQGPQFIFQYYREEENGRGNFPPRFSGLQFPNYSSELNVNALELDDSALYLCASSLDPGGVETQYFGPGTRLLVL.

This chain links TRBV30 with TRBJ1-6; TRBD1 aligns across 7 bases. The CDR3 spans 16 residues. In germline, CDR1 is GTSNPN, CDR2 SVGIG (reference sequence). V trimming: 4 bases; J trimming: 5 bases; junction bases outside the gene matches: 11. This CDR3 reads CAWKGADRTNNSPLHF. The CDR3 bases are TGTGCCTGGAAGGGGGCGGACAGGACGAATAATTCACCCCTCCACTTT.

This chain uses TRBV20-1 with TRBJ1-2, with a possible D match to TRBD1 (5 bases). This CDR3 has 13 amino acids. Germline CDR1 reads DFQATT; CDR2 reads SNEGSKA (reference sequence). V lost 3 bases and J lost 5, with 13 bases in between. CDR3 in amino acids: CSASVQGLYGYTF. The CDR3 DNA reads as TGCAGTGCTAGTGTCCAGGGTTTGTATGGCTACACCTTC.

The chain joins TRBV18 to TRBJ1-1, with D maybe TRBD1 (5 bases). Trimming left V 4 bases short and J 5 bases short, with 14 bases between. Germline V gene data show CDR1 as KGHSH and CDR2 as LQKENI. The length of the CDR3 is 14 residues. The CDR3 loop reads CASSQGLGRTEAFF. CDR3 in DNA: TGTGCCAGCTCACAGGGGCTGGGTAGGACTGAAGCTTTCTTT.

The V and J genes are TRBV30 and TRBJ2-5; 9 nucleotides line up with TRBD1. The length of the CDR3 is 14 residues. V gave up 4 bases and J gave up 6 bases; unmatched junction bases: 9. Germline CDR1 reads GTSNPN; CDR2 reads SVGIG (reference sequence). This chain's CDR3 is CAWTRATGGQTQYF. As DNA, the CDR3 is TGTGCCTGGACTCGGGCGACAGGGGGTCAGACCCAGTACTTC.

The rearrangement joins TRBV7-3 to TRBJ2-3; weak D call: TRBD2 (5 bases). Deletions cut 2 bases from V and 6 bases from J, with 18 bases between. The V gene's germline CDR1 is SGHTA and CDR2 FQGTGA. This CDR3 has 16 residues. CDR3 region: CASSLVAGGVTDTQYF. CDR3 DNA sequence: TGTGCCAGCAGCTTAGTTGCGGGCGGAGTAACGGATACGCAGTATTTT.

The rearrangement links TRBV12-5 to TRBJ2-7; TRBD2 might be the D (6 bases). The CDR3 has 15 amino acids. The V gene lost 9 bases and the J gene lost 5 bases, with 23 bases spanning the gap. Looked up from germline, CDR1 is LGHNT and CDR2 is FRNRAP. CDR3 sequence (DNA): TGTGCTAGCGCACCTATGGGGCGGGAATGGGACGAGCAGTACTTC. It encodes CASAPMGREWDEQYF. Full variable domain (missing parts from reference TRBV12-5 and TRBJ2-7): DARVTQTPRHKVTEMGQEVTMRCQPILGHNTVFWYRQTMMQGLELLAYFRNRAPLDDSGMPKDRFSAEMPDATLATLKIQPSEPRDSAVYFCASAPMGREWDEQYFGPGTRLTVT.

The gene calls are TRBV5-8 and TRBJ2-2; no clear D gene. With 2 bases removed from V and 0 bases from J, the gap between germline ends came to 11 bases. The germline V gene encodes CDR1 SGHTS and CDR2 YDEGEE. The CDR3 covers 16 residues. Here the CDR3 reads CASSFAARSNTGELFF. The CDR3, as DNA: TGTGCCAGCAGCTTCGCAGCTAGATCGAACACCGGGGAGCTGTTTTTT.

This rearrangement joins TRBV2 to TRBJ1-5; weak D call: TRBD1 (6 bases). The CDR3 contains 13 residues. The V gene lost 3 bases and the J gene lost 4 bases, with 7 bases spanning the gap. The germline V gene encodes CDR1 SNHLY and CDR2 FYNNEI. The CDR3 nucleotides are TGTGCCAGCAGTGAGGACAGAAATCAGCCCCAGCATTTT. Protein sequence: CASSEDRNQPQHF.

V gene TRBV30 combines with J gene TRBJ1-2, with D uncertain. The V end lost 2 bases, the J end lost 8 bases, and 12 bases lay between the germline ends. The V gene's germline CDR1 is GTSNPN and CDR2 SVGIG (reference sequence). This CDR3 contains 12 residues. Here the CDR3 DNA reads TGTGCCTGGAGTAGGACTCGGGCCGGCTACACCTTC. Translation: CAWSRTRAGYTF.

In its sample, this clone was seen once. The chain links TRBV5-4 to TRBJ1-1; TRBD1 might be the D (6 bases). There are 13 residues in the CDR3. Germline CDR1 is SGHNT and CDR2 is YYREEE (reference sequence). Trimming took 4 bases from V and 3 from J, leaving 10 bases between them. The chain's CDR3 is CASSSQGYTEAFF. DNA for the CDR3: TGTGCCAGCAGCAGTCAGGGGTACACTGAAGCTTTCTTT. Based on the CDR3 plus reference TRBV5-4 and TRBJ1-1, the full variable domain is ETGVTQSPTHLIKTRGQQVTLRCSSQSGHNTVSWYQQALGQGPQFIFQYYREEENGRGNFPPRFSGLQFPNYSSELNVNALELDDSALYLCASSSQGYTEAFFGQGTRLTVV.

V usage is TRBV19 and J usage is TRBJ1-1, with TRBD1 matching 8 bases. Germline V CDR1 and CDR2: LNHDA, SQIVND (reference sequence). The CDR3 contains 15 residues. Unmatched junction bases numbered 11, after V lost 7 bases and J lost 4 bases. CDR3 DNA sequence: TGTGCCAGTACTACTATGACAGGGGAGCGCACTGAAGCTTTCTTT. This encodes CASTTMTGERTEAFF.